This passage covers 13 T cell receptor beta chains from one sample sequenced in a study of beta chain features in type 1 diabetes listed by TCRdb under 2018. The receptor library was made with the immunoSEQ multiplex PCR assay. All of the isolated RNA was reverse transcribed with the High Capacity cDNA Reverse Transcription Kit, so expressed TCRB transcripts were sequenced. This immuneACCESS table, as held by TCRdb, lists in-frame sequences with V and J called but not all clones. Of the missing ones, under half trace to an unresolved V gene in checked studies; the others have no known cause. This sample lists some 500,000 clones; 9.5% to 12% were detected once. Around 0.05% of the sample comes from the top ten. Sequencing was performed on naive CD4+ T cells from blood. This specimen's cell subset or site label, interpreted: true naive CD4+ T cells. The receptors derive from a woman in her late teens or twenties in good health.

This clone showed up just a few times. The chain uses TRBV2 and TRBJ2-1, with D perhaps given as TRBD1 or TRBD2 (5 bases each). The ends were cut back, 3 bases at V and 7 bases at J, with 13 bases in the middle. Germline values: CDR1 SNHLY, CDR2 FYNNEI. The CDR3 runs to 14 residues. CDR3 sequence (DNA): TGTGCCAGCAGTGATGTACGGGACCAAAATGAGCAGTTCTTC. Its translation: CASSDVRDQNEQFF.

Remarks on this clone: The sample carries other DNA sequences with the same CDR3. The chain joins TRBV7-2 to TRBJ2-5; D is ambiguous. CDR1 is SGHTA, CDR2 FQGNSA, per germline. The CDR3 runs 12 residues. Trimming pared 3 bases from V and 5 bases from J, leaving 7 bases between. For the CDR3, the DNA is TGTGCCAGCAGCTTCTCTCGGGAGACCCAGTACTTC. This sequence encodes CASSFSRETQYF.

The gene calls are TRBV6-1 and TRBJ1-1, with D unresolved. Germline CDR1 MNHNS, CDR2 SASEGT. Trimming took off 9 bases at V and 4 bases at J, with 9 bases between the two ends. The CDR3 has 11 residues. CDR3 sequence: CASLMGTEAFF. DNA of the CDR3: TGTGCCAGTTTGATGGGCACTGAAGCTTTCTTT.

Concerning this clone: Within the sample, other DNA sequences also encode this same CDR3. V usage is TRBV5-1 and J usage is TRBJ2-3; D uncertain. This CDR3 has 12 residues. V was pared by 0 bases and J by 5 bases, with 4 bases between. Germline CDR1 reads SGHRS; CDR2 reads YFSETQ. The CDR3 here is CASSLGQDTQYF. CDR3 coding DNA: TGCGCCAGCAGCTTGGGGCAAGATACGCAGTATTTT.

This rearrangement joins TRBV4-1 to TRBJ2-1; TRBD1 matches at 9 bases. V lost 6 bases and J lost 7; bases outside the gene matches: 7. The germline V gene encodes CDR1 MGHRA and CDR2 YSYEKL. This CDR3 spans 14 amino acids. DNA for the CDR3: TGCGCCAGCAGTCCCAGGACAGGGGCAAATGAGCAGTTCTTC. It is translated as CASSPRTGANEQFF.

This clone was recorded a few times. The rearrangement links TRBV19 to TRBJ2-5, with D possibly being TRBD1 (6 bases). V lost 5 bases to trimming and J lost 7 bases, with 17 bases between them. The germline gives CDR1 LNHDA, CDR2 SQIVND (reference sequence). CDR3 length equals 14 residues. The CDR3 nucleotides are TGTGCCAGTAGTTTGGACAGCGGCCAAAGGACCCAGTACTTC. This encodes CASSLDSGQRTQYF.

This clone was found a few times. This chain's CDR3 is CASSAGYNEQFF. The CDR3 coding sequence is TGTGCCAGCAGTGCCGGTTACAATGAGCAGTTCTTC. This sequence joins TRBV2 and TRBJ2-1; no firm D call. There are 12 residues in the CDR3. V lost 4 bases and J lost 4, with 5 bases in between. Germline CDR1 reads SNHLY; CDR2 reads FYNNEI. The full variable domain, with the rest looked up from reference TRBV2 and TRBJ2-1, is EPEVTQTPSHQVTQMGQEVILRCVPISNHLYFYWYRQILGQKVEFLVSFYNNEISEKSEIFDDQFSVERPDGSNFTLKIRSTKLEDSAMYFCASSAGYNEQFFGPGTRLTVL.

The genes are TRBV29-1 and TRBJ2-7, with TRBD2 matching 7 bases. After removal of 6 bases from V and 1 base from J, the junction contained 6 bases not matched to a gene. Germline V gene sequence: CDR1 SQVTM, CDR2 ANQGSEA. The CDR3 sequence is 13 residues long. This chain's CDR3 is CSVCGGESYEQYV. Here the CDR3 DNA reads TGCAGCGTCTGTGGGGGGGAGTCCTACGAGCAGTACGTC.

The DNA of the CDR3 is TGTGCCAGCAGCCTTAGACCGAATACAGGGATTCAAGAGACCCAGTACTTC. It codes for CASSLRPNTGIQETQYF. The J gene is TRBJ2-5, the V gene TRBV9; the D gene is possibly TRBD1 (6 bases). V lost 4 bases and J 2 bases, leaving 21 bases between the germline ends. Germline V lookup: CDR1 SGDLS, CDR2 YYNGEE. This CDR3 region has 17 residues.

The chain has TRBV7-3 and TRBJ1-1; TRBD1 agrees at 7 bases. The germline CDR1 and CDR2 sequences are SGHTA and FQGTGA. V shed 0 bases, J shed 0 bases, and the junction held 10 bases outside the gene matches. The CDR3 is 18 amino acids. DNA of the CDR3: TGTGCCAGCAGCTTAACCCATCCAGGGGGGCTAATGAACACTGAAGCTTTCTTT. It yields the protein CASSLTHPGGLMNTEAFF.

V and J are TRBV29-1 and TRBJ1-1; possible D gene TRBD1, 5 bases. Trimming took 5 bases from V and 5 from J, leaving 15 bases between them. Per the germline V gene, CDR1 is SQVTM and CDR2 is ANQGSEA. The CDR3 totals 13 residues. The CDR3 sequence is CSVKVRVITEAFF. The CDR3 DNA sequence: TGCAGCGTTAAGGTCAGGGTGATTACTGAAGCTTTCTTT.

This clone was found a few times. The rearrangement links TRBV15 to TRBJ2-4; D possibly corresponds to TRBD1 (6 bases). Looked up from germline, CDR1 is LNHNV and CDR2 is YYDKDF (reference sequence). This CDR3 spans 19 amino acids. Between the trimmed V and J ends, which lost 1 base and 0 bases, there was a span of 19 bases. In DNA, the CDR3 is TGTGCCACCAGCAGAGGGCTAGGAACGGGACATCGAGCCAAAAACATTCAGTACTTC. This codes for CATSRGLGTGHRAKNIQYF.

This clone was counted a few times. The chain employs TRBV19 and TRBJ2-3; TRBD2 agrees at 13 bases. The germline gives CDR1 LNHDA, CDR2 SQIVND (reference sequence). The CDR3 runs to 17 residues. The junction had 6 bases not matched to a gene; V was cut back by 5 bases and J by 1 base. The CDR3 DNA is TGTGCCAGTAGTCTAGGGACTAGCGGGATGGGCACAGATACGCAGTATTTT. Protein product: CASSLGTSGMGTDTQYF.